This record concerns one TCR beta chain sequence. The antigen it recognizes is unknown. One base away there is no much larger clone; base qualities are not given. The method was PCR. The instrument given in TCRdb is Illumina HiSeq 2500. To reduce PCR and sequencing biases, unique molecular identifiers were built into the TCR beta cDNA libraries. Some 500,000 cDNA molecules were obtained for every 1 to 10 million input T cells, so each molecule roughly corresponded to one T cell. The patient libraries were prepared and sequenced with the same protocol used for the earlier healthy control dataset. Within a given batch, samples were prepared together, multiplexed and sequenced on the same HiSeq lane. For the original study's pipeline: MIGEC handled the raw barcoded reads, throwing out single-read molecular identifier groups before consensus assembly and CDR3 extraction. Clonotype tables were post-analysed with VDJtools, normalizing diversity by down-sampling all datasets to the smallest sample size. To correct batch-related cross-sample contamination, repertoire overlap clustering matched CDR3 amino acid sequences but not nucleotide sequences. TCRdb cleaned the public reads at Q25 with fastp, built clones with MiXCR and kept in-frame beta chains. Merged by CDR3 protein, the rows form single entries marked with the most common genes and DNA. TCRdb's processing, not the study's, gives the V and J calls here. The sample table shows about 540,000 distinct CDR3 sequences, and 34% are seen once. Approximately 6% of the sample is taken by the ten largest.

Measured from the cysteine to the phenylalanine, the CDR3 is 16 residues long. Only the CDR3 region is kept as DNA, spanning 48 bases read in frame from base 1. V loses 0 bases, J loses 7 bases, and the germline ends lie 19 bases apart. Taken from the germline V gene (reference sequence), the CDR1 and CDR2 loops are DFQATT and SNEGSKA. The data were taken from a study of post-analysis software for immune sequencing data (dated by TCRdb to between 2014 and 2017). With respect to the entire study: Relapsing-remitting, secondary progressive and progressive-relapsing multiple sclerosis were recorded as disease courses, and subtype annotation was lacking for some patients. The patient repertoires were compared against 11 previously published healthy control repertoires obtained from donors aged about 6 to 26 years. A subset of samples was prepared in parallel using single-end sample barcoding, then pooled and co-amplified after Illumina adapter ligation. The paper as a whole reports these results and caveats: Significantly higher frequencies in patients than in controls were found for roughly 5 TRBV segments, including TRBV5-6, TRBV5-1 and TRBV20-1. The control group was slightly older than the multiple sclerosis patient group. Strong co-clustering of samples prepared in the same batch was shown by direct clustering with F measure, prompting a batch-effect correction. Normalized Chao1 diversity was significantly lower in multiple sclerosis patients than controls, suggesting substantial peripheral T-cell clonal expansion.

TCR beta repertoires were profiled from peripheral blood of 13 young patients with multiple sclerosis to demonstrate the VDJtools post-analysis software. The multiple sclerosis patients were children and adolescents between roughly 6 and 15 years of age. The TCR was taken from a girl under 18 with multiple sclerosis. The chain joins TRBV20-1 to TRBJ2-1; a weak D assignment points to TRBD1 (5 bases agree). The sequenced sample consisted of blood. The sequenced DNA: TGCAGTGCTAGAGAGGAAAGGCGGATCAAGGGGAATGAGCAGTTCTTC. Translated, it gives CSAREERRIKGNEQFF.